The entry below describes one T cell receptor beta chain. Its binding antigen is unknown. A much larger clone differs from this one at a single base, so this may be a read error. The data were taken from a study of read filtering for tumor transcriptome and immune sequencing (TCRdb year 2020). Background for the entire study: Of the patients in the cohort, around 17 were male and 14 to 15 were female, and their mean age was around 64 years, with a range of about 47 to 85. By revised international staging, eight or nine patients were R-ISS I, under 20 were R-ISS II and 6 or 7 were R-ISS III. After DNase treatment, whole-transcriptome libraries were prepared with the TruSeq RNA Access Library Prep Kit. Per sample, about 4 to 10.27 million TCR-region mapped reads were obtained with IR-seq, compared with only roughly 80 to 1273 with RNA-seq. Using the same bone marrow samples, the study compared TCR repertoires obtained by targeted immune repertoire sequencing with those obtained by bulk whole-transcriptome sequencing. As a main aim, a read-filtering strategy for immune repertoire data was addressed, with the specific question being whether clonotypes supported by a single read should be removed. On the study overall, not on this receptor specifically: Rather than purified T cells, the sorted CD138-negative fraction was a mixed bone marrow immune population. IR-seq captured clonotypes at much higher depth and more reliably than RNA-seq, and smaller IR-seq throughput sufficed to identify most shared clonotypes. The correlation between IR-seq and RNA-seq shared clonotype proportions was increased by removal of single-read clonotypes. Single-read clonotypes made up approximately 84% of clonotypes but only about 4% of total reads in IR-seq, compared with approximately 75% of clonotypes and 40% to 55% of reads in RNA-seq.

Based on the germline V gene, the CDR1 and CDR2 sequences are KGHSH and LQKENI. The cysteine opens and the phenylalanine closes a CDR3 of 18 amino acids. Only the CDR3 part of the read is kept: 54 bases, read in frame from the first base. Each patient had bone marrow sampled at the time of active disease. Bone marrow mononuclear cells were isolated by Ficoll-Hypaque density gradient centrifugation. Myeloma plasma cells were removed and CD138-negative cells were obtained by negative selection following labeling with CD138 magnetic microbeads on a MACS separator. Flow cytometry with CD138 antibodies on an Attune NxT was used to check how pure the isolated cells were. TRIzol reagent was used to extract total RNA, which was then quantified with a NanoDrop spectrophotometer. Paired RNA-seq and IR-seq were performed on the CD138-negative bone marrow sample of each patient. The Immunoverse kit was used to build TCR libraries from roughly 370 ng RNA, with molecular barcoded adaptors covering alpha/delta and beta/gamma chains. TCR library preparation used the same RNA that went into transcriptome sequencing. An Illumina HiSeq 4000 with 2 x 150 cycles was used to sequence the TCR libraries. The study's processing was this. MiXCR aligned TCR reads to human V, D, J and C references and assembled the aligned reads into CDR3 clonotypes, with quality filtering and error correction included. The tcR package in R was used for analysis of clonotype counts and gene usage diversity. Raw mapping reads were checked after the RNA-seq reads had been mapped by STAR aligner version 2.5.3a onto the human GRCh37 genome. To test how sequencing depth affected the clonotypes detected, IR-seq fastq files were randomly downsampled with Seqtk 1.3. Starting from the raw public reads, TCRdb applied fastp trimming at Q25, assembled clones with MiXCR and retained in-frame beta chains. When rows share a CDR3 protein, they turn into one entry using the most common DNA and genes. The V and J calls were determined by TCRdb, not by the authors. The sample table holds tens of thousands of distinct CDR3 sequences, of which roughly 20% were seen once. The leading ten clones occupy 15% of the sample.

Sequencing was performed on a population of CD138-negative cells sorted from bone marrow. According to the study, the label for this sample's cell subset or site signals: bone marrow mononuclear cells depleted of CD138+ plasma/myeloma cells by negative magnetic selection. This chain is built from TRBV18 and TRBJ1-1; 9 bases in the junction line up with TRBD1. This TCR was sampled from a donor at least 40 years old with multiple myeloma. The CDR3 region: CAGSPRAGQGNSGTEAFF. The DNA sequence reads TGTGCCGGCTCACCGCGCGCGGGACAGGGAAACTCTGGCACTGAAGCTTTCTTT.